The clone carrying this TCR beta chain has just one count. Its cognate antigen is unknown. The authors sequenced patients whose flow cytometry had shown CD8+CD57+ cell expansion. All participating patients were living with severe acquired aplastic anemia. This entry is derived from a study of CD8+CD57+ T cells in acquired aplastic anemia. Study-wide results and limits: Between patients and controls, approximately 29 CD8+ CDR3 sequences were found in common. Researchers reported that CD8+ Simpson's diversity was not significantly different in patients versus controls.

TCR beta VDJ and CDR3 were profiled, and genomic DNA was the template. TCRdb redid the calling of the reads with MiXCR, one entry per CDR3 protein. The sample carries fewer than 200,000 distinct CDR3 sequences, roughly 50% recorded once. The source material was sorted CD4+, CD8+, or CD8+CD57+ T cells (not recorded which) from PBMCs. The sequence came from a human donor with aplastic anemia.

CDR3 sequence (DNA): TGTGCCAGTAGTTGGAGTAATGCGGACACTGAAGCTTTCTTT. Protein product: CASSWSNADTEAFF. The chain has TRBV19 and TRBJ1-1; no reliable D call. CDR1 LNHDA and CDR2 SQIVND come from the germline V gene (reference sequence). Trimming took 5 bases from V and 3 from J, leaving 13 bases between them. The CDR3 covers 14 residues.